This TCR beta chain was sequenced in a study of T-cell memory formation after mild COVID-19. This clonotype was found a few times. Constant-segment primers were used for 5'RACE, and the resulting TCR alpha and TCR beta cDNA libraries carried sample barcodes and UMIs. TCRdb reanalysed the 5' RACE reads using MiXCR and keeps one entry per CDR3 protein. The top ten hold around 26% of the sample, which has approximately 54,000 distinct CDR3 sequences, approximately 12% seen once. CDR1 is SQVTM, CDR2 ANQGSEA, per germline. Between the trimmed V and J ends, which lost 4 bases and 4 bases, there was a span of 13 bases. The CDR3 covers 13 residues.

The clonotype comes from a man aged 18 to 29 who had mild COVID-19 (a few samples of this study predate the infection). Cell type and time point are not known. The chain joins TRBV29-1 to TRBJ1-1, with a weak D call TRBD1 (5 bases). Material for sequencing was PBMCs or a T cell subset sorted from them (not recorded which). DNA of the CDR3: TGCAGCGTTGCCGAGGGGAGAGGCACTGAAGCTTTCTTT. Its protein is CSVAEGRGTEAFF.